Presented here are 29 T cell receptor beta chains from one specimen sequenced in a study of control samples from healthy donors and cancer patients. Sequencing used immunoSEQ multiplex PCR; TCRdb keeps in-frame clones, though not all of them. The table includes 45,000 to 65,000 clones, 88% detected once. Sequences were obtained from PBMCs. The source of these receptors is a man over 45 with head and neck cancer.

This clone has only one observation. The V call is TRBV7-3, the J call TRBJ2-5; the match to TRBD1 covers 11 bases. V lost 5 bases to trimming and J lost 3 bases; unmatched junction nucleotides: 2. The V gene's germline CDR1 is SGHTA and CDR2 FQGTGA. This CDR3 region has 14 residues. This CDR3 is CASSRTGGEETQYF. The DNA of the CDR3 is TGTGCCAGCAGCCGGACAGGGGGCGAAGAGACCCAGTACTTC.

The chain couples TRBV28 to TRBJ2-7, with 11 bases aligning to TRBD2. The J segment lost 3 bases and the V segment lost 6 bases, leaving 1 base of the junction unmatched. The CDR3 has 13 residues. The V gene's germline CDR1 is MDHEN and CDR2 SYDVKM. CDR3 region: CASRGTSGYEQYF. CDR3 DNA sequence: TGTGCCAGCAGGGGGACTAGCGGCTACGAGCAGTACTTC. The full variable domain, with the rest looked up from reference TRBV28 and TRBJ2-7, is DVKVTQSSRYLVKRTGEKVFLECVQDMDHENMFWYRQDPGLGLRLIYFSYDVKMKEKGDIPEGYSVSREKKERFSLILESASTNQTSMYLCASRGTSGYEQYFGPGTRLTVT.

The chain couples TRBV5-1 to TRBJ2-1; 8 positions agree with TRBD1. Germline lookup yields CDR1 SGHRS and CDR2 YFSETQ. V shed 6 bases, J shed 10 bases, and the junction held 9 bases outside the gene matches. This CDR3 has 13 residues. CDR3 DNA sequence: TGCGCCAGCACTGAGACAGGGGTGAAGGAGCAGTTCTTC. Translated: CASTETGVKEQFF.

The V call is TRBV12-5, the J call TRBJ2-5; 12 bases map to TRBD2. CDR1 LGHNT and CDR2 FRNRAP come from the germline V gene. The CDR3 spans 17 residues. V gave up 1 base and J gave up 4 bases; unmatched junction bases: 7. The CDR3 nucleotides are TGTGCTAGTGGTTTGGGGACTAGCGGGATGGCGGTAGAGACCCAGTACTTC. Amino acids: CASGLGTSGMAVETQYF.

The chain carries TRBV19 and TRBJ1-6; the D is unclear. The germline CDR1 and CDR2 sequences are LNHDA and SQIVND (reference sequence). The CDR3 contains 12 residues. V was clipped by 5 bases and J by 7 bases, with 6 bases between them. The CDR3 reads CASSPANSPLHF. As DNA, the CDR3 is TGTGCCAGTAGTCCTGCAAATTCACCCCTCCACTTT.

The chain recombines TRBV27 with TRBJ2-5; 9 bases align to TRBD1. Germline V gives CDR1 MNHEY, CDR2 SMNVEV (reference sequence). This CDR3 comprises 16 residues. V lost 4 bases and J lost 5; bases outside the gene matches: 11. This CDR3 reads CASSSLQTGGLETQYF. The CDR3 DNA follows: TGTGCCAGCAGTTCCCTCCAAACAGGGGGCTTGGAGACCCAGTACTTC.

V is TRBV10-3 and J is TRBJ1-6; a weak D match, TRBD1 (5 bases). The CDR3 is 15 amino acids. Germline CDR1 reads ENHRY; CDR2 reads SYGVKD. V dropped 0 bases and J dropped 13 bases, with 16 bases sitting between them. The CDR3 DNA is TGTGCCATCAGTGAGTCTTCTGGGCAGGGAAATCCCCTCCACTTT. Its translation is CAISESSGQGNPLHF.

This clone was recorded a few times. Compared with germline, one end of the junction differs, possibly owing to a read error. V is TRBV5-1 and J is TRBJ2-7; D is unresolved. The CDR3 has 13 amino acids. The germline CDR1 and CDR2 sequences are SGHRS and YFSETQ. The CDR3 loop reads CASSRASSHEQYF. The DNA of the CDR3 is TGCGCCAGCAGCCGTGCTTCCTCCCACGAGCAGTACTTC. Complete variable domain (other parts from reference TRBV5-1 and TRBJ2-7): KAGVTQTPRYLIKTRGQQVTLSCSPISGHRSVSWYQQTPGQGLQFLFEYFSETQRNKGNFPGRFSGRQFSNSRSEMNVSTLELGDSALYLCASSRASSHEQYFGPGTRLTVT.

As for this clone: The sample has other DNA sequences that encode this CDR3 too. The chain recombines TRBV29-1 with TRBJ1-1; D is undetermined. V was cut by 7 bases and J by 8 bases, with 11 bases left in between. Germline values: CDR1 SQVTM, CDR2 ANQGSEA. The CDR3 has 10 amino acids. The CDR3 DNA is TGCAGCGCATCGACGGGGGAAGCTTTCTTT. Translating gives CSASTGEAFF.

The J gene is TRBJ2-3, the V gene TRBV27, with 8 bases lining up with TRBD2. Germline CDR1 and CDR2: MNHEY and SMNVEV (reference sequence). This CDR3 comprises 18 residues. Trimming cost V 5 bases and J 6 bases; bases outside gene matches: 19. The CDR3 protein is CASSNLTSERYRLDTQYF. CDR3 DNA: TGTGCCAGCAGTAACCTGACTAGCGAGAGGTATAGGTTGGATACGCAGTATTTT.

The genes are TRBV7-2 and TRBJ2-1; D uncertain. CDR1 SGHTA and CDR2 FQGNSA come from the germline V gene. The CDR3 runs to 11 residues. V was trimmed by 3 bases and J by 3 bases, leaving 0 bases between them. In nucleotides, the CDR3 is TGTGCCAGCAGCTTCTACAATGAGCAGTTCTTC. Translating it yields CASSFYNEQFF.

The genes are TRBV5-6 and TRBJ1-6; 7 nucleotides line up with TRBD1. V shed 4 bases and J 5 bases; nucleotides not matched to a gene: 9. The CDR3 has 16 amino acids. Germline lookup yields CDR1 SGHDT and CDR2 YYEEEE. The CDR3 nucleotides are TGTGCCAGCAGCGTTCCCGGGACAGACAATAATTCACCCCTCCACTTT. Translation: CASSVPGTDNNSPLHF.

The CDR3 nucleotides are TGCAGCGTTGATGCGGGGAACGTGAACTATGGCTACACCTTC. Its translation is CSVDAGNVNYGYTF. The rearrangement uses TRBV29-1 and TRBJ1-2; D uncertain. The CDR3 has 14 residues. The V gene lost 3 bases and the J gene lost 2 bases, with 13 bases spanning the gap. Germline-derived CDR1 and CDR2 are SQVTM and ANQGSEA.

V gene TRBV19 combines with J gene TRBJ1-6; tentative D call: TRBD1 (6 bases). Per germline, CDR1 LNHDA and CDR2 SQIVND (reference sequence). The V end lost 6 bases, the J end lost 2 bases, and 17 bases lay between the germline ends. The CDR3 covers 17 residues. CDR3 loop: CASSDHTGPTYNSPLHF. The CDR3, as DNA: TGTGCCAGTAGCGATCATACAGGGCCAACCTATAATTCACCCCTCCACTTT.

As concerns this clone: Other DNA sequences of this sample code for an identical CDR3. The chain has TRBV9 and TRBJ2-7, with a possible D match to TRBD1 (6 bases). Germline loops: CDR1 SGDLS, CDR2 YYNGEE. V was clipped by 0 bases and J by 4 bases, with 11 bases between them. The CDR3 runs to 14 residues. CDR3 sequence reads: CASSVEVTGYEQYF. CDR3 DNA: TGTGCCAGCAGCGTAGAGGTGACAGGATACGAGCAGTACTTC.

The genes are TRBV11-2 and TRBJ2-7; D is unresolved. The CDR3 is made up of 16 amino acids. Germline V gene data show CDR1 as SGHAT and CDR2 as FQNNGV. V lost 5 bases to trimming and J lost 6 bases, with 23 bases between them. The CDR3, as DNA: TGTGCCAGCAGCATCACCGGGCTCCTTTTTGAAACCGAGCAGTACTTC. Amino acids: CASSITGLLFETEQYF.

This clone has a single count. The V and J genes are TRBV7-9 and TRBJ1-2; 9 bases line up with TRBD1. There are 13 residues in the CDR3. The germline V gene has CDR1 SEHNR and CDR2 FQNEAQ (reference sequence). The trim removed 3 bases at V and 8 bases at J, leaving 4 bases unmatched. CDR3 bases: TGTGCCAGCAGCTTGGGGGACAGGGCGGGCTACACCTTC. Translating gives CASSLGDRAGYTF.

The chain joins TRBV12-5 to TRBJ2-3; D is possibly TRBD1 or TRBD2 (5 bases each). Germline CDR1 LGHNT, CDR2 FRNRAP. The CDR3 has 17 residues. V was clipped by 0 bases and J by 10 bases, with 23 bases between them. CDR3 DNA: TGTGCTAGTGGTTTGGTACTTAGCCGGGGCCCAAGCTGGGCGCAGTATTTT. This encodes CASGLVLSRGPSWAQYF.

The chain combines TRBV19 with TRBJ2-1; 9 bases match TRBD2. Germline V gene sequence: CDR1 LNHDA, CDR2 SQIVND (reference sequence). V trimming: 5 bases; J trimming: 7 bases; junction bases outside the gene matches: 12. The CDR3 runs to 16 residues. CDR3: CASSALIAGAGNEQFF. CDR3 nucleotides: TGTGCCAGTAGTGCTCTTATAGCGGGAGCAGGAAATGAGCAGTTCTTC.

The rearrangement joins TRBV4-2 to TRBJ1-1; D may be TRBD1 (5 bases). The CDR3 is 15 amino acids. Germline V gene data show CDR1 as LGHNA and CDR2 as YNFKEQ. V was trimmed by 0 bases and J by 4 bases, leaving 12 bases between them. Here the CDR3 reads CASSQDLQGSTEAFF. The CDR3, as DNA: TGTGCCAGCAGCCAAGATTTGCAGGGATCCACTGAAGCTTTCTTT.

The rearrangement joins TRBV7-3 to TRBJ1-3; 7 bases map to TRBD1. J gave up 1 base and V 4 bases, and 1 base lay outside the gene matches. CDR3 length: 14 residues. Per the germline V gene, CDR1 is SGHTA and CDR2 is FQGTGA. The CDR3 region is CASSSTGSGNTIYF. The CDR3 DNA reads as TGTGCCAGCAGCTCGACAGGGTCTGGAAACACCATATATTTT.

This chain uses TRBV10-3 with TRBJ1-4; 8 bases align to TRBD1. Trimming at V came to 5 bases and at J to 7 bases, leaving 6 bases not matched to a gene. CDR1 is ENHRY and CDR2 is SYGVKD in the germline V gene. This CDR3 contains 14 residues. The CDR3: CAISPGQGSEKLFF. CDR3 bases: TGTGCCATCAGTCCCGGACAGGGAAGTGAAAAACTGTTTTTT.

This clone has only a few counts. CDR3 region: CASSWGRTLNYEQYF. CDR3 nucleotides: TGTGCCAGCAGTTGGGGGCGGACACTAAACTACGAGCAGTACTTC. The chain is built from TRBV2 and TRBJ2-7; maybe TRBD1 (6 bases). CDR3 size: 15 residues. The V end lost 5 bases, the J end lost 3 bases, and 17 bases lay between the germline ends. CDR1 is SNHLY, CDR2 FYNNEI, per germline.

The rearrangement joins TRBV7-9 to TRBJ1-5; the match to TRBD1 covers 10 bases. V shed 6 bases and J 4 bases; nucleotides not matched to a gene: 9. This CDR3 region has 16 residues. Germline CDR1 SEHNR, CDR2 FQNEAQ (reference sequence). The CDR3 region has the DNA TGTGCCAGCAGTCAACAAACGGGACAGGGGAATCAGCCCCAGCATTTT. The encoded protein is CASSQQTGQGNQPQHF.

This rearrangement joins TRBV11-2 to TRBJ2-7; tentatively, D is TRBD2 (6 bases). V lost 8 bases and J lost 5, with 10 bases in between. CDR3 size: 11 residues. Germline V gene sequence: CDR1 SGHAT, CDR2 FQNNGV. The CDR3 here is CASSGVHEQYF. CDR3 nucleotide sequence: TGTGCCAGCTCGGGGGTCCACGAGCAGTACTTC.

CDR3: CASSLASGGTDTQYF. In nucleotides, the CDR3 is TGTGCCAGCAGCTTAGCTAGCGGGGGCACAGATACGCAGTATTTT. The chain uses TRBV13 and TRBJ2-3; 9 positions agree with TRBD2. CDR3 size: 15 residues. V shed 1 base and J 1 base; nucleotides not matched to a gene: 0. CDR1 and CDR2 from the germline V gene are PRHDT and FYEKMQ (reference sequence).

Only one count was recorded for this clone. The V gene is TRBV6-5, the J gene TRBJ2-2, with D perhaps matching TRBD1 (6 bases). Germline CDR1 MNHEY, CDR2 SVGAGI. This CDR3 spans 15 amino acids. Trimming took 6 bases from V and 5 from J, leaving 16 bases between them. The CDR3: CASRAPGTSTGELFF. DNA of the CDR3: TGTGCCAGCAGGGCCCCCGGGACATCAACCGGGGAGCTGTTTTTT.

The chain carries TRBV21-1 and TRBJ1-5. TRBV21-1 is flagged as a pseudogene. CDR3 length equals 20 residues. In DNA form, the CDR3 reads TGTGCCAGCAACAAATGTTTTAGAAGGGAATGGTTTCTTCGAAATCAGCCCCAGCATTTT. This encodes CASNKCFRREWFLRNQPQHF.

This sequence joins TRBV4-1 and TRBJ2-7, with TRBD1 matching over 8 bases. Germline-derived CDR1 and CDR2 are MGHRA and YSYEKL. The CDR3 has 15 amino acids. V lost 2 bases and J lost 3; bases outside the gene matches: 6. CDR3 residues: CASSQPSTGDYEQYF. The CDR3 region has the DNA TGCGCCAGCAGCCAACCATCGACAGGGGACTACGAGCAGTACTTC.